This T cell receptor beta chain was identified during a study of blood T cell repertoires in COVID-19. In the study overall: Italy, Spain and the United States were the sources of the convalescent and acute COVID-19 samples.

Methods used by the authors: Reference gene primer amplification gave estimated nucleated cell counts. Libraries were prepared by immunoSEQ multiplex PCR; TCRdb keeps only in-frame clonotypes and omits some of them. The V and J calls and clone size are taken from that table; D and trimming were inferred from the DNA. The table records about 240,000 clones, around nine tenths of them present only once. This receptor was taken from a woman in her seventies with active or convalescent COVID-19. Sequenced input: peripheral blood.

In nucleotides, the CDR3 is TGTGCCAGCAGTGGGGTAAGAAGAAGCGACGAGCAGTACTTC. Protein sequence: CASSGVRRSDEQYF. This chain connects TRBV2 to TRBJ2-7; D unclear. Germline V gives CDR1 SNHLY, CDR2 FYNNEI. This CDR3 comprises 14 residues. V lost 4 bases to trimming and J lost 5 bases, with 15 bases between them.